The 20 T cell receptor beta chains below were found in one sample sequenced in a study of blood T cell repertoires in COVID-19. Only in-frame clones appear in the TCRdb table, and some are missing; sequencing was by immunoSEQ multiplex PCR. The table lists approximately 62,000 clones, 76% of them singletons, with approximately 6.4% in the top ten. Material: peripheral blood. The receptors derive from a woman aged 50 to 60 with active or convalescent COVID-19.

The chain uses TRBV18 and TRBJ1-2; D call uncertain. Trimming stripped 3 bases from V and 4 bases from J, with 12 bases between. Germline V gene lookup returns CDR1 KGHSH and CDR2 LQKENI. CDR3 size: 14 residues. The CDR3 nucleotides read TGTGCCAGCTCACCCCGGCAGGAAGGCTATGGCTACACCTTC. This sequence encodes CASSPRQEGYGYTF.

This chain connects TRBV7-3 to TRBJ1-1; D is uncertain. Germline values: CDR1 SGHTA, CDR2 FQGTGA. The V gene lost 1 base and the J gene lost 0 bases, with 6 bases spanning the gap. CDR3 length: 14 residues. The CDR3 nucleotides read TGTGCCAGCAGCTTAAGTCCAATGAACACTGAAGCTTTCTTT. Its protein product is CASSLSPMNTEAFF.

Relative to its sample, this clone is medium-sized (0.01 to 0.1%). The J gene is TRBJ2-7, the V gene TRBV5-5, with 8 positions matching TRBD2. V lost 4 bases, J lost 3 bases, and 0 bases stayed unmatched. The CDR3 has 12 residues. CDR1 is SGHKS, CDR2 YYEKEE, per germline (reference sequence). CDR3 amino acids: CASSGTSYEQYF. DNA of the CDR3: TGTGCCAGCAGCGGGACTAGCTACGAGCAGTACTTC.

The CDR3 is CASSPQGGLEAFF. The CDR3 DNA follows: TGTGCCAGCAGTCCACAGGGAGGGCTTGAAGCTTTCTTT. The chain couples TRBV6-2 or TRBV6-3 to TRBJ1-1; tentatively, D is TRBD1 (6 bases). Per germline, CDR1 MNHEY and CDR2 SVGEGT. This CDR3 comprises 13 residues. V gave up 5 bases and J gave up 7 bases, with 14 bases separating them.

This clone has only one observation. The chain recombines TRBV30 with TRBJ2-7; D is unresolved. Germline lookup yields CDR1 GTSNPN and CDR2 SVGIG (reference sequence). The ends were cut back, 4 bases at V and 5 bases at J, with 18 bases in the middle. The CDR3 runs to 14 residues. The CDR3 DNA is TGTGCCTGGACCCATTTGGGCCCCGTTGACGAGCAGTACTTC. Translated, it gives CAWTHLGPVDEQYF.

The chain combines TRBV6-5 with TRBJ2-7, with D unclear. The V gene lost 8 bases and the J gene lost 5 bases, with 13 bases spanning the gap. The CDR3 sequence is 12 residues long. Per the germline V gene, CDR1 is MNHEY and CDR2 is SVGAGI. CDR3 coding DNA: TGTGCCAGCTCCGGTTTAGCAAACGAGCAGTACTTC. This gives the protein CASSGLANEQYF.

The chain couples TRBV7-6 to TRBJ1-1; a possible D gene is TRBD1 (6 bases). This CDR3 is 15 amino acids long. The germline V gene encodes CDR1 SGHVS and CDR2 FNYEAQ. V was pared by 1 base and J by 3 bases, with 12 bases between. The CDR3 reads CASSLVGSGDTEAFF. Written as DNA, the CDR3 is TGTGCCAGCAGCTTAGTAGGATCAGGGGACACTGAAGCTTTCTTT.

In its sample, this clone was seen once. For the CDR3, the DNA is TGTGCCAGCAGTTGGGGCCCGCGGGAGGTTTGGACCGGGGAGCTGTTTTTT. This codes for CASSWGPREVWTGELFF. The V call is TRBV6-2 or TRBV6-3, the J call TRBJ2-2; 8 bases map to TRBD2. Germline trimming cut 4 bases from V and 5 bases from J; bases unmatched to any gene: 12. This CDR3 comprises 17 residues. Germline V CDR1 and CDR2: MNHEY, SVGEGT.

The chain joins TRBV24-1 to TRBJ1-2, with unresolved D. The CDR3 contains 14 residues. Per germline, CDR1 KGHDR and CDR2 SFDVKD. Trimming removed 2 bases from V and 1 base from J, with 7 bases in between. CDR3 sequence reads: CATSDYTLNYGYTF. Here the CDR3 DNA reads TGTGCCACCAGTGATTACACCCTTAACTATGGCTACACCTTC.

The chain links TRBV6-5 to TRBJ1-2; 10 nucleotides match TRBD1. Germline V gene lookup returns CDR1 MNHEY and CDR2 SVGAGI. The trim removed 6 bases at V and 4 bases at J, leaving 2 bases unmatched. The CDR3 has 13 residues. CDR3: CASRGTGAYGYTF. The CDR3 DNA sequence: TGTGCCAGCAGGGGGACAGGGGCCTATGGCTACACCTTC.

The chain uses TRBV9 and TRBJ1-2; unclear D gene. This CDR3 has 14 residues. CDR1 is SGDLS, CDR2 YYNGEE, per germline. The V end was cut by 5 bases, the J end by 2 bases, with 13 bases between. CDR3 sequence: CASRGSGYNYGYTF. The CDR3 nucleotides are TGTGCCAGCAGAGGGTCGGGGTACAACTATGGCTACACCTTC.

The V and J genes are TRBV6-6 and TRBJ2-4, with 7 nucleotides matching TRBD2. The CDR3 runs 17 residues. Germline V gene data show CDR1 as MNHNY and CDR2 as SVGAGI (reference sequence). V shed 5 bases and J 3 bases; nucleotides not matched to a gene: 13. The DNA for the CDR3 is TGTGCCAGCAGTCCGTCTAGAGGGAGGGTCGACAAAAACATTCAGTACTTC. The encoded protein is CASSPSRGRVDKNIQYF.

The chain is built from TRBV7-2 and TRBJ1-6, with D tentatively TRBD1 (6 bases). V was shortened by 5 bases and J by 3 bases, with 14 bases between the two germline ends. Germline V lookup: CDR1 SGHTA, CDR2 FQGNSA. CDR3 length equals 16 residues. The CDR3 DNA reads TGTGCCAGCAGCCCTAGAGGGGGTGACTATAATTCACCCCTCCACTTT. Translating gives CASSPRGGDYNSPLHF.

This clone was seen more than once but under ten times. V is TRBV7-3 and J is TRBJ2-2; no reliable D call. The CDR3 is made up of 13 amino acids. Trimming removed 5 bases from V and 7 bases from J, with 11 bases in between. Germline values: CDR1 SGHTA, CDR2 FQGTGA. CDR3 sequence (DNA): TGTGCCAGCAGCATACTACCGGGCGGGGAGCTGTTTTTT. This gives the protein CASSILPGGELFF.

This clone was detected only a few times. This sequence joins TRBV6-5 and TRBJ1-4; 7 bases are a match to TRBD1. Germline V CDR1 and CDR2: MNHEY, SVGAGI. Germline trimming cut 5 bases from V and 7 bases from J; bases unmatched to any gene: 1. The CDR3 has 12 amino acids. CDR3 amino acids: CASSQGGEKLFF. The CDR3 nucleotides read TGTGCCAGCAGTCAGGGGGGTGAAAAACTGTTTTTT.

The chain is built from TRBV6-5 and TRBJ1-2, with 7 bases that match TRBD1. The germline V gene has CDR1 MNHEY and CDR2 SVGAGI. CDR3 length: 13 residues. The trim removed 7 bases at V and 3 bases at J, leaving 5 bases unmatched. The CDR3 is CASTDREHYGYTF. In nucleotides, the CDR3 is TGTGCCAGCACCGACAGGGAACACTATGGCTACACCTTC.

The V and J genes are TRBV29-1 and TRBJ2-2, with 10 bases that match TRBD2. The J segment lost 5 bases and the V segment lost 7 bases, leaving 7 bases of the junction unmatched. Germline V CDR1 and CDR2: SQVTM, ANQGSEA. CDR3 size: 14 residues. The CDR3 spells CSARTSGLTGELFF. Written as DNA, the CDR3 is TGCAGCGCGCGGACTAGCGGACTTACCGGGGAGCTGTTTTTT.

The gene calls are TRBV9 and TRBJ2-7, with 8 bases lining up with TRBD2. CDR3 length: 15 residues. Germline V gives CDR1 SGDLS, CDR2 YYNGEE. Germline trimming cut 2 bases from V and 3 bases from J; bases unmatched to any gene: 7. CDR3: CASSVGRGEGYEQYF. For the CDR3, the DNA is TGTGCCAGCAGCGTCGGGCGGGGGGAAGGCTACGAGCAGTACTTC.

J is TRBJ2-7 and V is TRBV7-6; 8 bases match TRBD2. Unmatched junction bases numbered 2, after V lost 4 bases and J lost 3 bases. The germline gives CDR1 SGHVS, CDR2 FNYEAQ. The length of the CDR3 is 13 residues. DNA for the CDR3: TGTGCCAGCAGCTCCACTAGCGGCTACGAGCAGTACTTC. Protein: CASSSTSGYEQYF.

V and J are TRBV6-4 and TRBJ1-2; maybe TRBD1 (6 bases). The germline CDR1 and CDR2 sequences are MRHNA and SNTAGT. The CDR3 consists of 14 residues. Trimming stripped 6 bases from V and 2 bases from J, with 13 bases between. The CDR3 loop reads CASSPDRNNYGYTF. The CDR3 region has the DNA TGTGCCAGCAGCCCCGACAGGAACAACTATGGCTACACCTTC.